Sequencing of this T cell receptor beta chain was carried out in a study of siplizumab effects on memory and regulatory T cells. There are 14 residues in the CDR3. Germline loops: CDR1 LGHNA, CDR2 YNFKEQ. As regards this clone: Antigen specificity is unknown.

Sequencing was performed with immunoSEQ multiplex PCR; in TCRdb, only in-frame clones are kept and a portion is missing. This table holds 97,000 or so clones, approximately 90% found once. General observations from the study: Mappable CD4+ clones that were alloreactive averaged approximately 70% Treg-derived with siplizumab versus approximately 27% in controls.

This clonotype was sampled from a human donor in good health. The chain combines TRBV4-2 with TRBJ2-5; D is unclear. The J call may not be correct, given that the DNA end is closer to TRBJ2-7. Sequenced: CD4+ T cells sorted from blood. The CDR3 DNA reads TGTGCCAGCAGCCAAGAGCTTATTTCCTACGAGCAGTACTTC. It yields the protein CASSQELISYEQYF.